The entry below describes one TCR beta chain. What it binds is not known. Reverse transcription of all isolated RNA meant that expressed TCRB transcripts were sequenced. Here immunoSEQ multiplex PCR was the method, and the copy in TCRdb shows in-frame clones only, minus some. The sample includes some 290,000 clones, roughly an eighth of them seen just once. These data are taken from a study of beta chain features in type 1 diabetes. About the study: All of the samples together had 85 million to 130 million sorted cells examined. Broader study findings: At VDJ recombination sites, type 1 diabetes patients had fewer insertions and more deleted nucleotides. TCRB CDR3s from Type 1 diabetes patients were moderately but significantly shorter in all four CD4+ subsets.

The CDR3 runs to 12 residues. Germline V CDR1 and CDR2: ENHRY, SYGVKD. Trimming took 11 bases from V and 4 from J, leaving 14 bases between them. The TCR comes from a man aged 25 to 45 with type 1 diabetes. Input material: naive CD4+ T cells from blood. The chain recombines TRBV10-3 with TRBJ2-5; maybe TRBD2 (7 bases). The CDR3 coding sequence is TGTGCCGCTCGGGGAGGGGGAGAGACCCAGTACTTC. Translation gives CAARGGGETQYF.